This TCR beta chain originates from a study of blood T cell repertoires in COVID-19. Looking at the study overall: T cells, B-cell-depleted T cells, or PBMCs supplied cDNA or gDNA.

Germline V gene data show CDR1 as KGHSH and CDR2 as LQKENI. With 3 bases clipped from V and 14 bases from J, the junction kept 12 bases outside the gene matches. This CDR3 is 14 amino acids long. Libraries were prepared by immunoSEQ multiplex PCR; TCRdb keeps only in-frame clonotypes and omits some of them. The sample yields about 110,000 clones, less than 90% seen once. This chain joins TRBV18 and TRBJ2-2, with 7 positions matching TRBD1. This clonotype was sampled from a human donor in a cohort sampled during active COVID-19. Sequencing was done on a sample of peripheral blood. The CDR3 reads CASSPSEQGPELFF. DNA of the CDR3: TGTGCCAGCTCACCGTCTGAACAGGGGCCCGAACTGTTTTTT.